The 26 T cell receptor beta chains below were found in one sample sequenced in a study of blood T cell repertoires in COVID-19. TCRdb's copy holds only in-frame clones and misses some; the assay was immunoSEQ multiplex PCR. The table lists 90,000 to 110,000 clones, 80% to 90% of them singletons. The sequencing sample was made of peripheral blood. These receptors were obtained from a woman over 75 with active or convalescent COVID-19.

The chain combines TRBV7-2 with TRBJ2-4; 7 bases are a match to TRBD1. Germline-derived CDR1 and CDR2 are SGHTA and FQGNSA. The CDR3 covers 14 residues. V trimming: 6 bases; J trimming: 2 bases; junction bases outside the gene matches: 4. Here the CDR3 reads CASSLTGTKNIQYF. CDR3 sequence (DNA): TGTGCCAGCAGTCTGACAGGGACCAAAAACATTCAGTACTTC. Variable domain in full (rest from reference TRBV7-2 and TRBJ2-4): GAGVSQSPSNKVTEKGKDVELRCDPISGHTALYWYRQSLGQGLEFLIYFQGNSAPDKSGLPSDRFSAERTGGSVSTLTIQRTQQEDSAVYLCASSLTGTKNIQYFGAGTRLSVL.

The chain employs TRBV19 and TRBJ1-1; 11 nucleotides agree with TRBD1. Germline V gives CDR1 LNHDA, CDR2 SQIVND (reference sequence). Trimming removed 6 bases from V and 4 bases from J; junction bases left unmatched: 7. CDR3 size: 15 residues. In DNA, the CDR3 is TGTGCCAGTAGGGACAGGGGGCGCGGAGGCACTGAAGCTTTCTTT. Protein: CASRDRGRGGTEAFF.

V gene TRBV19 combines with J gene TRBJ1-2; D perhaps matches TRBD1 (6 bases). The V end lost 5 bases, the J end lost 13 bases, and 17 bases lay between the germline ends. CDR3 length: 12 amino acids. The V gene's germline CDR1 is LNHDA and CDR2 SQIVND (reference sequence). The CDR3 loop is CASSFVQGVCTF. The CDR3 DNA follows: TGTGCCAGTAGTTTCGTACAGGGTGTTTGCACCTTC. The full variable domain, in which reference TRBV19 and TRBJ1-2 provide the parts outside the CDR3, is DGGITQSPKYLFRKEGQNVTLSCEQNLNHDAMYWYRQDPGQGLRLIYYSQIVNDFQKGDIAEGYSVSREKKESFPLTVTSAQKNPTAFYLCASSFVQGVCTFGSGTRLTVV.

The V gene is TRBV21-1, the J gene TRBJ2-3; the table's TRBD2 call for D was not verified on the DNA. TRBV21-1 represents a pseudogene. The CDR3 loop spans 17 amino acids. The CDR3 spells CASSKQEGSGGTDTQYF. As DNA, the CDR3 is TGTGCCAGCAGCAAACAGGAGGGGAGCGGAGGCACAGATACGCAGTATTTT.

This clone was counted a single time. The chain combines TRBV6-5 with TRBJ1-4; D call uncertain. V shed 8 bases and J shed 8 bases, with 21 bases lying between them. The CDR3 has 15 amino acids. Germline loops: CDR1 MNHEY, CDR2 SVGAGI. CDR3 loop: CASDGSTEFGEKLFF. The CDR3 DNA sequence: TGTGCCAGCGACGGATCGACGGAGTTCGGGGAAAAACTGTTTTTT.

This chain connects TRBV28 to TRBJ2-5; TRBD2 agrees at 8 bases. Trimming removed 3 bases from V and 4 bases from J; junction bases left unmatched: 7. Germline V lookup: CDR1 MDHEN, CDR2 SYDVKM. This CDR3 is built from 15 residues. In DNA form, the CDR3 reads TGTGCCAGCAGTTTCTCCGGACTAGCCCGAGAGACCCAGTACTTC. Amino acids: CASSFSGLARETQYF. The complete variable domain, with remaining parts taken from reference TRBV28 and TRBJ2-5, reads DVKVTQSSRYLVKRTGEKVFLECVQDMDHENMFWYRQDPGLGLRLIYFSYDVKMKEKGDIPEGYSVSREKKERFSLILESASTNQTSMYLCASSFSGLARETQYFGPGTRLLVL.

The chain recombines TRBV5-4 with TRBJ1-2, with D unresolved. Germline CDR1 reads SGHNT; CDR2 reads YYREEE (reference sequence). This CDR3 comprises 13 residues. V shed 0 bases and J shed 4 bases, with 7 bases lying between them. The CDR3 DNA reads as TGTGCCAGCAGCTTGGACAGCAGCTATGGCTACACCTTC. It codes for CASSLDSSYGYTF. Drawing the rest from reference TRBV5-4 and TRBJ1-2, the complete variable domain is ETGVTQSPTHLIKTRGQQVTLRCSSQSGHNTVSWYQQALGQGPQFIFQYYREEENGRGNFPPRFSGLQFPNYSSELNVNALELDDSALYLCASSLDSSYGYTFGSGTRLTVV.

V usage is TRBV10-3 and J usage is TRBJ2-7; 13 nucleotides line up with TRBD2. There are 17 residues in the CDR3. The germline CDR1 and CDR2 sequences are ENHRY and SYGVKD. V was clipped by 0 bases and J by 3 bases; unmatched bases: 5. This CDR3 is CAISESMGTSGNYEQYF. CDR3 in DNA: TGTGCCATCAGTGAGTCAATGGGGACTAGCGGGAACTACGAGCAGTACTTC.

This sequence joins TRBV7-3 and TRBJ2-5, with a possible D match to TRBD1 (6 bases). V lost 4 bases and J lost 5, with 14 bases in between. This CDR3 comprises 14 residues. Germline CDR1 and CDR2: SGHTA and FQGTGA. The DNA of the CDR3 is TGTGCCAGCAGCTCCGGGACATCTCTGGAGACCCAGTACTTC. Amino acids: CASSSGTSLETQYF. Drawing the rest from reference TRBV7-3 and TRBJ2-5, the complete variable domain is GAGVSQTPSNKVTEKGKYVELRCDPISGHTALYWYRQSLGQGPEFLIYFQGTGAADDSGLPNDRFFAVRPEGSVSTLKIQRTERGDSAVYLCASSSGTSLETQYFGPGTRLLVL.

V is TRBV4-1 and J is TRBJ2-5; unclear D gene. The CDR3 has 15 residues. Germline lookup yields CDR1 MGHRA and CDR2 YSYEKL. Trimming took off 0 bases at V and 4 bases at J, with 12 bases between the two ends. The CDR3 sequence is CASSQDWLKRETQYF. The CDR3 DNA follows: TGCGCCAGCAGCCAAGACTGGCTGAAACGAGAGACCCAGTACTTC.

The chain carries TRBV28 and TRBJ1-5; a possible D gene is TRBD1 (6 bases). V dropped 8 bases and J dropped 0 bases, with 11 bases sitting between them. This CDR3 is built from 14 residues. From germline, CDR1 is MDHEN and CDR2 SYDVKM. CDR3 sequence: CASCGQNSNQPQHF. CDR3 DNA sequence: TGTGCCAGCTGCGGACAGAATAGCAATCAGCCCCAGCATTTT.

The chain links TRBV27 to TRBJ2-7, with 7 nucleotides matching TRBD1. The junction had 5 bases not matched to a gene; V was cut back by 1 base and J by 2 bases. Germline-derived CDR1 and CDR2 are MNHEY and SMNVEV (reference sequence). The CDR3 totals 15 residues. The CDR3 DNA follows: TGTGCCAGCAGTTTATACAGGGGACAACCCTACGAGCAGTACTTC. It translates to CASSLYRGQPYEQYF.

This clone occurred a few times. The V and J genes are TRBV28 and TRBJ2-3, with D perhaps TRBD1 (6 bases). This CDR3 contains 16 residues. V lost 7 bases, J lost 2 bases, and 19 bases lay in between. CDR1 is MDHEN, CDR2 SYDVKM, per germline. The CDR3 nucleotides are TGTGCCAGCACCCTATCCGGGACACGCTACACAGATACGCAGTATTTT. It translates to CASTLSGTRYTDTQYF.

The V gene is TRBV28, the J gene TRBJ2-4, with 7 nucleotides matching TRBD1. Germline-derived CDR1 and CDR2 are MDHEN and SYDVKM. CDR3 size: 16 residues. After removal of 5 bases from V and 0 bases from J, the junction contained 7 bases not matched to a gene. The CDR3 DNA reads TGTGCCAGCAGTAGAGTGGGACAGATAGCCAAAAACATTCAGTACTTC. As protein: CASSRVGQIAKNIQYF.

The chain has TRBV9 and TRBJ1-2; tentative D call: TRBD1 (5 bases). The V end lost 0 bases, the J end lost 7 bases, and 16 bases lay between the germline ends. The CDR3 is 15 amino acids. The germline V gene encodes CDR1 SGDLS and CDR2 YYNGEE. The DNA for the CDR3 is TGTGCCAGCAGCGTAGAACCGGAGGGGTTGGGTGGCTACACCTTC. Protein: CASSVEPEGLGGYTF.

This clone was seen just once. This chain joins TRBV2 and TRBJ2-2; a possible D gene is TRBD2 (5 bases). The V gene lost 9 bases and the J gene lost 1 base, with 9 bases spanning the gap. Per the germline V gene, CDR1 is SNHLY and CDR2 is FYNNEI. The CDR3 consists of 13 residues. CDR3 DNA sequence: TGTGCCAGTGGGAGTCTGAACACCGGGGAGCTGTTTTTT. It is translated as CASGSLNTGELFF. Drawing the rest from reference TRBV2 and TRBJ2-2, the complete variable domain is EPEVTQTPSHQVTQMGQEVILRCVPISNHLYFYWYRQILGQKVEFLVSFYNNEISEKSEIFDDQFSVERPDGSNFTLKIRSTKLEDSAMYFCASGSLNTGELFFGEGSRLTVL.

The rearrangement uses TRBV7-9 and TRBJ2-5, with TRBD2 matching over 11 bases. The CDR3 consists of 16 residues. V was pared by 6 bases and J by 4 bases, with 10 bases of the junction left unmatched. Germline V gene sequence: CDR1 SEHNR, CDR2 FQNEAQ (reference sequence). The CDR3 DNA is TGTGCCAGCAGGTCAATAGCGGGAGGGCCGAGAGAGACCCAGTACTTC. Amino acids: CASRSIAGGPRETQYF.

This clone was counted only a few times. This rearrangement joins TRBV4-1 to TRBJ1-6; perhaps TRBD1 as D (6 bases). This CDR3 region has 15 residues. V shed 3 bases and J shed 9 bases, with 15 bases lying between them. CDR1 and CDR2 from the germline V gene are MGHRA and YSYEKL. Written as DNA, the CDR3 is TGCGCCAGCAGCCATCAGGGGAGTTTAGGTTCACCCCTCCACTTT. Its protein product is CASSHQGSLGSPLHF.

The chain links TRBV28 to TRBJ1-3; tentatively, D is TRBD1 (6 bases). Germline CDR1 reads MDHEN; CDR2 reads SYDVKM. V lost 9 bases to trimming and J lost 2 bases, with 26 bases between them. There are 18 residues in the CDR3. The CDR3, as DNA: TGTGCCAGGATCAAGGGGGACCGTGGGCTCGCCCCTGGAAACACCATATATTTT. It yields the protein CARIKGDRGLAPGNTIYF.

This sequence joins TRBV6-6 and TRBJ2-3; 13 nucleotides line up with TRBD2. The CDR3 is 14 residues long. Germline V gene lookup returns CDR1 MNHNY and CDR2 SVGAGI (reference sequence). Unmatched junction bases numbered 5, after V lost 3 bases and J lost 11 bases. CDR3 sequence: CASSYWTSGRVQYF. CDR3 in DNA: TGTGCCAGCAGTTATTGGACTAGCGGGAGAGTGCAGTATTTT.

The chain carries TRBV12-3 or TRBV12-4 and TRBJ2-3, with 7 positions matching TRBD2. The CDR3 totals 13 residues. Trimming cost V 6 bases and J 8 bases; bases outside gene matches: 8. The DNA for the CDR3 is TGTGCCAGCAGCCCATCGACTAGCCGTACGCAGTATTTT. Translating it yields CASSPSTSRTQYF.

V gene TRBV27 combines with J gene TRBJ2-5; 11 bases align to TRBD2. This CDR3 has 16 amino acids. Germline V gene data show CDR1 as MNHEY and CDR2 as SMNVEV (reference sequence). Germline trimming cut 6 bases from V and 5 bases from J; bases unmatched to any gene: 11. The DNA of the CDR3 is TGTGCCAGCAGCCCGTTAGCGGGAGGGCCCAGTGAGACCCAGTACTTC. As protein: CASSPLAGGPSETQYF.

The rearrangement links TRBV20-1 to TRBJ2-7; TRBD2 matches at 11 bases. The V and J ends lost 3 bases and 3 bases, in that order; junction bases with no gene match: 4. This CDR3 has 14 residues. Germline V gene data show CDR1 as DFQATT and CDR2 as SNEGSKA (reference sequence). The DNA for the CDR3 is TGCAGTGCTAGTAAACTAGCGGGAGTCTACGAGCAGTACTTC. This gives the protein CSASKLAGVYEQYF.

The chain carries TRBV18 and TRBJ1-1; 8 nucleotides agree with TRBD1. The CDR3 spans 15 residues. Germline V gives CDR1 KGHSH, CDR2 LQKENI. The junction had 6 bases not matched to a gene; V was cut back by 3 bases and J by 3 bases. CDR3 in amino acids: CASSPSGGRDTEAFF. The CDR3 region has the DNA TGTGCCAGCTCACCGTCAGGGGGCAGAGACACTGAAGCTTTCTTT.

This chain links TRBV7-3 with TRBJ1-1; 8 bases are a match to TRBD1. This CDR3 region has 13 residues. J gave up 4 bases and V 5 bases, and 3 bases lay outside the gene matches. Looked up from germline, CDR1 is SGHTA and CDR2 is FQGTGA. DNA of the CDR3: TGTGCCAGCAGCCCGACAGGGGCCACTGAAGCTTTCTTT. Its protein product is CASSPTGATEAFF.

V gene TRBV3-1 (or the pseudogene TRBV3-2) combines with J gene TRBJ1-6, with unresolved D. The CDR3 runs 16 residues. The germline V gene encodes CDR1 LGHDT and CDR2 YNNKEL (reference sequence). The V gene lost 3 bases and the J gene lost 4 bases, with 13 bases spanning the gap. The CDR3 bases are TGTGCCAGCAGCCACATTGGGCAGGCTTATAATTCACCCCTCCACTTT. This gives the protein CASSHIGQAYNSPLHF.